The 23 T cell receptor beta chains below come from one sample, sequenced in a study of response to subunit inactivated influenza vaccine. Via MiXCR, TCRdb re-called the RT-PCR reads, giving one row per CDR3 protein. The sample records some 500,000 distinct CDR3 sequences, approximately 17% being singletons. This material consisted of CD4+ T cells sorted from PBMCs, taken around 25 months after vaccination. The receptors come from a man aged 50-75 years who received an inactivated influenza vaccine.

The chain is built from TRBV7-2 and TRBJ2-3; the D is unclear. The CDR3 is 12 residues long. Trimming shortened V by 2 bases and J by 7 bases, and 7 bases separated the two germline ends. Germline loops: CDR1 SGHTA, CDR2 FQGNSA. The CDR3 region has the DNA TGTGCCAGCAGCTTATCCGGGTATACGCAGTATTTT. Translation gives CASSLSGYTQYF.

This clonotype was seen only once. Sequence at one end of the junction differs from germline and may be a read error. V usage is TRBV4-3 and J usage is TRBJ2-2; D possibly matches TRBD1 or TRBD2 (5 bases each). CDR1 LGHNA and CDR2 YSLEER come from the germline V gene. This CDR3 region has 17 residues. In nucleotides, the CDR3 is TGCGCCAGCAGCCCGAGAGGGGACGCCGCGAACACCGGGGAGCTGTTTTTC. Translated: CASSPRGDAANTGELFF.

This chain uses TRBV6-1 with TRBJ1-5; a possible D gene is TRBD1 (5 bases). Germline CDR1 and CDR2: MNHNS and SASEGT. CDR3 length: 16 residues. The V gene lost 6 bases and the J gene lost 2 bases, with 17 bases spanning the gap. The CDR3, as DNA: TGTGCCAGCAGCCGACAAGCTGGCAGGGGCAATCAGCCCCAGCATTTT. Its protein product is CASSRQAGRGNQPQHF.

This clonotype was counted between two and nine times. This chain links TRBV6-2 or TRBV6-3 with TRBJ1-1, with a possible D match to TRBD1 (5 bases). The V gene lost 6 bases and the J gene lost 0 bases, with 11 bases spanning the gap. CDR1 and CDR2 from the germline V gene are MNHEY and SVGEGT. The CDR3 covers 14 residues. CDR3 DNA: TGTGCCAGCAGCGAGCGGGACTTGAACACTGAAGCTTTCTTT. It codes for CASSERDLNTEAFF.

This clonotype was detected only a few times. This rearrangement joins TRBV29-1 to TRBJ2-7; possible D gene TRBD2, 6 bases. This CDR3 has 14 amino acids. The germline gives CDR1 SQVTM, CDR2 ANQGSEA. Trimming shortened V by 4 bases and J by 3 bases, and 16 bases separated the two germline ends. CDR3 sequence reads: CSVGSTRLGYEQYF. The CDR3 nucleotides read TGCAGCGTTGGTTCGACTAGGCTTGGCTACGAGCAGTACTTC.

V gene TRBV2 combines with J gene TRBJ2-3, with D perhaps matching TRBD1 or TRBD2 (5 bases each). V lost 2 bases, J lost 6 bases, and 12 bases lay in between. The length of the CDR3 is 14 residues. Germline CDR1 reads SNHLY; CDR2 reads FYNNEI. The CDR3 sequence: CASSELRDLDTQYF. DNA of the CDR3: TGTGCCAGCAGTGAACTCCGGGACCTCGATACGCAGTATTTT.

The rearrangement links TRBV5-1 to TRBJ1-1, with a weak D call TRBD1 (5 bases). The CDR3 consists of 16 residues. The V gene's germline CDR1 is SGHRS and CDR2 YFSETQ. V was shortened by 4 bases and J by 1 base, with 17 bases between the two germline ends. The CDR3 reads CASSPDPGGTNTEAFF. Here the CDR3 DNA reads TGCGCCAGCAGCCCCGACCCGGGCGGGACGAACACTGAAGCTTTCTTT.

The chain recombines TRBV2 with TRBJ2-7, with D perhaps TRBD2 (5 bases). Germline values: CDR1 SNHLY, CDR2 FYNNEI. The CDR3 sequence is 15 residues long. V lost 4 bases to trimming and J lost 3 bases, with 16 bases between them. CDR3 amino acids: CASSARLADNYEQYF. CDR3 nucleotide sequence: TGTGCCAGCAGTGCTAGGCTAGCAGACAACTACGAGCAGTACTTC. Full variable domain (rest looked up from reference TRBV2 and TRBJ2-7): EPEVTQTPSHQVTQMGQEVILRCVPISNHLYFYWYRQILGQKVEFLVSFYNNEISEKSEIFDDQFSVERPDGSNFTLKIRSTKLEDSAMYFCASSARLADNYEQYFGPGTRLTVT.

The J gene is TRBJ1-5, the V gene TRBV12-3 or TRBV12-4; D possibly corresponds to TRBD1 (5 bases). Trimming stripped 5 bases from V and 3 bases from J, with 8 bases between. This CDR3 is 13 amino acids long. The CDR3 region has the DNA TGTGCCAGCAGTCGGGACCTCAATCAGCCCCAGCATTTT. This gives the protein CASSRDLNQPQHF.

The rearrangement uses TRBV20-1 and TRBJ2-7; 9 bases are a match to TRBD2. From germline, CDR1 is DFQATT and CDR2 SNEGSKA (reference sequence). Trimming removed 0 bases from V and 3 bases from J; junction bases left unmatched: 3. The CDR3 is 14 residues long. The CDR3 DNA reads TGCAGTGCTAGAGAAGGTAGCGGGGGCTACGAGCAGTACTTC. The encoded protein is CSAREGSGGYEQYF.

This chain joins TRBV20-1 and TRBJ2-3, with TRBD1 matching over 7 bases. This CDR3 spans 14 amino acids. With 6 bases clipped from V and 2 bases from J, the junction kept 8 bases outside the gene matches. Germline CDR1 reads DFQATT; CDR2 reads SNEGSKA (reference sequence). CDR3 region: CSAGQALHTDTQYF. CDR3 DNA sequence: TGCAGTGCAGGACAGGCTCTCCACACAGATACGCAGTATTTT.

The chain recombines TRBV28 with TRBJ1-1; possibly TRBD1 for D (6 bases). Germline V gene sequence: CDR1 MDHEN, CDR2 SYDVKM. The CDR3 runs 16 residues. The V end lost 6 bases, the J end lost 4 bases, and 21 bases lay between the germline ends. For the CDR3, the DNA is TGTGCCAGCAGACGAACACTTCAGGGGAGGGGCACTGAAGCTTTCTTT. This encodes CASRRTLQGRGTEAFF. Full variable domain (rest looked up from reference TRBV28 and TRBJ1-1): DVKVTQSSRYLVKRTGEKVFLECVQDMDHENMFWYRQDPGLGLRLIYFSYDVKMKEKGDIPEGYSVSREKKERFSLILESASTNQTSMYLCASRRTLQGRGTEAFFGQGTRLTVV.

This clonotype has only a few counts. The junction differs from germline at one of its ends, possibly a read error. This sequence joins TRBV7-9 and TRBJ2-3; D is possibly TRBD1 or TRBD2 (5 bases each). Germline V gene data show CDR1 as SEHNR and CDR2 as FQNEAQ (reference sequence). This CDR3 comprises 15 residues. The CDR3, as DNA: TGTGTCAGCAGCTTCGAGGGACGGTTCACAGATACGCAGTATTTT. Protein sequence: CVSSFEGRFTDTQYF.

There are a few counts of this clonotype. V and J are TRBV9 and TRBJ2-7; D gene unclear. The CDR3 runs to 14 residues. Germline lookup yields CDR1 SGDLS and CDR2 YYNGEE. V was trimmed by 6 bases and J by 0 bases, leaving 13 bases between them. CDR3 loop: CASTKTAVSYEQYF. CDR3 nucleotide sequence: TGTGCCAGCACCAAAACTGCCGTCTCCTACGAGCAGTACTTC.

V gene TRBV5-1 combines with J gene TRBJ1-2; possibly TRBD1 for D (5 bases). Germline CDR1 reads SGHRS; CDR2 reads YFSETQ. This CDR3 comprises 18 residues. Trimming removed 0 bases from V and 4 bases from J, with 22 bases in between. CDR3 nucleotides: TGCGCCAGCAGCTTGGAACCCAGGGTTGCGCGTCTAAGCTATGGCTACACCTTC. Its protein product is CASSLEPRVARLSYGYTF.

The rearrangement links TRBV24-1 to TRBJ2-1; the D is unclear. V was shortened by 2 bases and J by 9 bases, with 13 bases between the two germline ends. The CDR3 is 14 residues long. CDR1 is KGHDR and CDR2 is SFDVKD in the germline V gene. The CDR3 DNA reads TGTGCCACCAGTGATTGGACGGCCGGTGGTGAGCAGTTCTTC. Translated: CATSDWTAGGEQFF.

This clonotype was seen only a few times. The CDR3 nucleotides are TGTGCCATCAGGGACGACAGGGGGGAAGCTTTCTTT. Amino acids: CAIRDDRGEAFF. The V call is TRBV10-3, the J call TRBJ1-1; TRBD1 agrees at 9 bases. This CDR3 has 12 residues. V lost 6 bases, J lost 8 bases, and 4 bases stayed unmatched. Germline V CDR1 and CDR2: ENHRY, SYGVKD.

At least ten counts were recorded for this clonotype. V gene TRBV20-1 combines with J gene TRBJ1-1; maybe TRBD1 (6 bases). V was trimmed by 2 bases and J by 5 bases, leaving 18 bases between them. CDR3 length equals 15 residues. The V gene's germline CDR1 is DFQATT and CDR2 SNEGSKA (reference sequence). CDR3 nucleotide sequence: TGCAGTGCTAGACCCTCTGGCGGGGGGCGGACTGAAGCTTTCTTT. Amino acid sequence: CSARPSGGGRTEAFF.

This clonotype is a singleton in its sample. V gene TRBV18 combines with J gene TRBJ2-7, with TRBD2 identical over 7 bases. The CDR3 is made up of 16 amino acids. The junction had 6 bases not matched to a gene; V was cut back by 0 bases and J by 1 base. Germline V lookup: CDR1 KGHSH, CDR2 LQKENI. For the CDR3, the DNA is TGTGCCAGCTCACCACCGACGGGGGGTTGGTCCTACGAGCAGTACTTC. This codes for CASSPPTGGWSYEQYF.

The chain employs TRBV6-1 and TRBJ2-5; D not resolved. Trimming cost V 6 bases and J 1 base, with 12 bases left between them. The CDR3 consists of 14 residues. Germline CDR1 is MNHNS and CDR2 is SASEGT. CDR3 DNA sequence: TGTGCCAGCAGACCGAATCCCTCCCAAGAGACCCAGTACTTC. It codes for CASRPNPSQETQYF.

This clonotype has more than one count but fewer than ten. This CDR3 is CSARAQLNEKLFF. CDR3 in DNA: TGCAGTGCGCGAGCGCAGTTGAATGAAAAACTGTTTTTT. V and J are TRBV20-1 and TRBJ1-4; no clear D gene. Germline V gene sequence: CDR1 DFQATT, CDR2 SNEGSKA (reference sequence). The CDR3 is 13 residues long. The ends were cut back, 6 bases at V and 5 bases at J, with 13 bases in the middle.

V and J are TRBV20-1 and TRBJ1-2, with no clear D. The V gene's germline CDR1 is DFQATT and CDR2 SNEGSKA (reference sequence). The CDR3 sequence is 15 residues long. V lost 6 bases and J 0 bases, leaving 17 bases between the germline ends. The CDR3 loop reads CSAHPDSGTNYGYTF. The CDR3 DNA sequence: TGCAGTGCCCACCCCGACTCTGGTACTAACTATGGCTACACCTTC.

In this sample, this clonotype turned up a few times. The genes are TRBV20-1 and TRBJ1-2; D is unresolved. This CDR3 region has 12 residues. Germline V CDR1 and CDR2: DFQATT, SNEGSKA (reference sequence). The ends were cut back, 6 bases at V and 7 bases at J, with 15 bases in the middle. The CDR3, as DNA: TGCAGTGCCTCAAATAGCCATGGTGGCTACACCTTC. As protein: CSASNSHGGYTF.